Listed here are 11 T cell receptor beta chains from one sample, sequenced in a study of identical twins. TCRdb passed the 5' RACE reads through MiXCR, listing each CDR3 protein once. The table includes 690,000 or so distinct CDR3 sequences, roughly 8% detected once. The same sample was also used in a study of yellow fever vaccine responses in identical twins.

The sequenced sample was PBMCs. These receptors all stem from a woman aged 18-29 years in good health.

Many counts were recorded for this clonotype. This chain joins TRBV14 and TRBJ2-2; tentative D call: TRBD1 (5 bases). Germline lookup yields CDR1 SGHDN and CDR2 FVKESK. This CDR3 has 17 residues. Trimming left V 0 bases short and J 7 bases short, with 18 bases between. The chain's CDR3 is CASSQDPRASSIGELFF. The CDR3, as DNA: TGTGCCAGCAGCCAAGATCCCAGGGCTTCGTCGATCGGGGAGCTGTTTTTT.

The chain couples TRBV6-2 or TRBV6-3 to TRBJ2-7; 7 bases match TRBD1. This CDR3 contains 13 residues. Germline CDR1 reads MNHEY; CDR2 reads SVGEGT. Trimming took 6 bases from V and 3 from J; bases not matched to a gene: 5. CDR3 sequence reads: CASRKTGFYEQYF. The DNA of the CDR3 is TGTGCCAGCAGGAAGACAGGGTTCTACGAGCAGTACTTC.

The sample holds a few counts of this clonotype. The V call is TRBV4-3, the J call TRBJ2-1; 13 bases line up with TRBD2. Unmatched junction bases numbered 6, after V lost 2 bases and J lost 8 bases. Per the germline V gene, CDR1 is LGHNA and CDR2 is YSLEER. This CDR3 comprises 16 residues. This CDR3 is CASSQPGLAGLYEQFF. The CDR3 DNA follows: TGCGCCAGCAGCCAACCGGGACTAGCGGGACTATATGAGCAGTTCTTC.

This clonotype was observed a handful of times. The chain joins TRBV11-1 to TRBJ2-7, with 7 nucleotides matching TRBD1. The V segment lost 6 bases and the J segment 2 bases; nucleotides outside the gene matches: 7. The CDR3 is 14 residues long. Germline CDR1 is SGHAT and CDR2 is FQDESV (reference sequence). CDR3 in amino acids: CASSRTGTAYEQYF. The CDR3, as DNA: TGTGCCAGCAGTCGTACCGGGACAGCCTACGAGCAGTACTTC.

This clonotype was detected many times. The DNA for the CDR3 is TGTGCCAGCGAAAATCGACATGTCCCCTACGAGCAGTACTTC. Translation gives CASENRHVPYEQYF. The chain carries TRBV7-8 and TRBJ2-7; unclear D gene. The germline V gene has CDR1 SGHVS and CDR2 FQNEAQ. This CDR3 comprises 14 residues. The V gene lost 8 bases and the J gene lost 2 bases, with 16 bases spanning the gap. Together with reference TRBV7-8 and TRBJ2-7, the CDR3 gives the full variable domain: GAGVSQSPRYKVAKRGQDVALRCDPISGHVSLFWYQQALGQGPEFLTYFQNEAQLDKSGLPSDRFFAERPEGSVSTLKIQRTQQEDSAVYLCASENRHVPYEQYFGPGTRLTVT.

This clonotype was counted many times. The rearrangement uses TRBV29-1 and TRBJ2-1, with D hard to call. V was cut by 3 bases and J by 8 bases, with 14 bases left in between. Looked up from germline, CDR1 is SQVTM and CDR2 is ANQGSEA. The CDR3 spans 13 residues. The CDR3 nucleotides read TGCAGCGTTGAGGCCCACAGTCAAGATGAGCAGTTCTTC. Amino acid sequence: CSVEAHSQDEQFF.

The chain couples TRBV4-3 to TRBJ2-3, with 9 bases lining up with TRBD2. V shed 0 bases and J 4 bases; nucleotides not matched to a gene: 17. The CDR3 sequence is 20 residues long. In germline, CDR1 is LGHNA, CDR2 YSLEER. CDR3 sequence: CASSQDRFFYGTSSADTQYF. The CDR3 DNA is TGCGCCAGCAGCCAAGATCGGTTTTTTTATGGGACTAGCAGTGCAGATACGCAGTATTTT.

The chain couples TRBV19 to TRBJ2-3; D perhaps matches TRBD2 (6 bases). From germline, CDR1 is LNHDA and CDR2 SQIVND (reference sequence). The length of the CDR3 is 14 residues. V lost 5 bases and J 2 bases, leaving 11 bases between the germline ends. CDR3 region: CASSAGLLTDTQYF. In DNA form, the CDR3 reads TGTGCCAGTAGTGCGGGACTTCTCACAGATACGCAGTATTTT.

This clonotype appeared a few times. The chain has TRBV24-1 and TRBJ2-7, with a tentative D call TRBD1 (5 bases). This CDR3 has 15 amino acids. The V end was cut by 3 bases, the J end by 3 bases, with 14 bases between. CDR1 and CDR2 (germline): KGHDR, SFDVKD. The CDR3 DNA follows: TGTGCCACCAGTGATCCCTCAACAGGTCTCTACGAGCAGTACTTC. Protein sequence: CATSDPSTGLYEQYF.

This clonotype was detected only once. The chain has TRBV9 and TRBJ2-3, with 7 bases that match TRBD2. This CDR3 region has 16 residues. CDR1 SGDLS and CDR2 YYNGEE come from the germline V gene. V lost 0 bases, J lost 2 bases, and 6 bases stayed unmatched. The CDR3 sequence is CASSVAIGGSTDTQYF. For the CDR3, the DNA is TGTGCCAGCAGCGTAGCCATCGGGGGGTCCACAGATACGCAGTATTTT.

This clonotype has just a few counts. The V call is TRBV7-2, the J call TRBJ2-3, with 12 bases identical to TRBD1. Looked up from germline, CDR1 is SGHTA and CDR2 is FQGNSA. The CDR3 covers 16 residues. The ends lost 6 bases at V and 2 bases at J; junction bases unmatched: 6. The CDR3 region is CASRGQGAGYTDTQYF. CDR3 nucleotide sequence: TGTGCCAGCAGGGGACAGGGGGCAGGGTACACAGATACGCAGTATTTT.